One sample yielded the 3 T cell receptor beta chains listed below, sequenced in a study of post-analysis software for immune sequencing data. These TCRs are of unknown antigen specificity. Researchers reported that TCR beta cDNA libraries carried unique molecular identifiers. One entry per CDR3 protein results from TCRdb running MiXCR on the PCR reads. The sample yields hundreds of thousands of distinct CDR3 sequences, 30% seen once. Study observations and caveats: There were roughly 5 TRBV segments more frequent in patients than controls, and TRBV5-6, TRBV5-1 and TRBV20-1 were among them.

Sequencing was carried out using blood. The receptors stem from a girl aged 5-17 years with multiple sclerosis.

The chain has TRBV12-5 and TRBJ1-1; tentative D call: TRBD1 (5 bases). Germline V gene lookup returns CDR1 LGHNT and CDR2 FRNRAP. The CDR3 spans 14 residues. The ends were cut back, 7 bases at V and 3 bases at J, with 15 bases in the middle. The CDR3 here is CASAPGRIDTEAFF. CDR3 nucleotide sequence: TGTGCTAGTGCCCCAGGGAGGATTGACACTGAAGCTTTCTTT.

This clonotype was counted a few times. This chain uses TRBV28 with TRBJ2-6, with D tentatively TRBD1 (6 bases). Between the trimmed V and J ends, which lost 7 bases and 2 bases, there was a span of 15 bases. The CDR3 totals 16 residues. Germline CDR1 and CDR2: MDHEN and SYDVKM. CDR3 sequence (DNA): TGTGCCAGCAACCTCAGGGGACCAGCTGGGGCCAACGTCCTGACTTTC. This translates into CASNLRGPAGANVLTF.

This clonotype was counted only a few times. V usage is TRBV20-1 and J usage is TRBJ2-7, with D possibly TRBD2 on 6 matching bases. The V end lost 6 bases, the J end lost 2 bases, and 20 bases lay between the germline ends. The CDR3 loop spans 15 amino acids. The germline gives CDR1 DFQATT, CDR2 SNEGSKA (reference sequence). CDR3: CSARSYGGSPYEQYF. In DNA form, the CDR3 reads TGCAGTGCGAGATCATACGGGGGTAGCCCCTACGAGCAGTACTTC.